What follows are 25 T cell receptor beta chains derived from one specimen sequenced in a study of T cells in Graves' hyperthyroidism and ophthalmopathy. Amplified TCR beta CDR3 regions derived from RNA transcripts. The HTBI set primed first-round TCR CDR3 RT-PCR. TCRdb itself ran the multiplex PCR reads through MiXCR, one entry per CDR3 protein. The table records over 400,000 distinct CDR3 sequences, 20% to 25% of them present only once. Source material: blood. These receptors were taken from a woman between 65 and 79 years old with Graves' ophthalmopathy.

The chain combines TRBV19 with TRBJ2-7; TRBD1 might be the D (6 bases). The CDR3 extends over 16 amino acids. Between the trimmed V and J ends, which lost 3 bases and 7 bases, there was a span of 22 bases. Per germline, CDR1 LNHDA and CDR2 SQIVND (reference sequence). The CDR3 coding sequence is TGTGCCAGTAGTATGGGACATTCCGGACTCAGGATGGAGCAGTACTTC. This gives the protein CASSMGHSGLRMEQYF.

This clonotype has ten or more counts. CDR3: CATSREGGTYEQYF. The CDR3 bases are TGTGCCACCAGCAGAGAGGGGGGGACCTACGAGCAGTACTTC. The chain joins TRBV15 to TRBJ2-7, with TRBD2 matching over 7 bases. CDR1 and CDR2 from the germline V gene are LNHNV and YYDKDF (reference sequence). The CDR3 extends over 14 amino acids. V was pared by 0 bases and J by 2 bases, with 1 base of the junction left unmatched.

The chain combines TRBV7-9 with TRBJ1-1; no firm D call. CDR3 length: 12 residues. V gave up 3 bases and J gave up 8 bases, with 10 bases separating them. CDR1 is SEHNR, CDR2 FQNEAQ, per germline (reference sequence). CDR3 sequence: CASSLWEIEAFF. DNA of the CDR3: TGTGCCAGCAGCTTGTGGGAGATAGAAGCTTTCTTT. Together with reference TRBV7-9 and TRBJ1-1, the CDR3 gives the full variable domain: DTGVSQNPRHKITKRGQNVTFRCDPISEHNRLYWYRQTLGQGPEFLTYFQNEAQLEKSRLLSDRFSAERPKGSFSTLEIQRTEQGDSAMYLCASSLWEIEAFFGQGTRLTVV.

This clonotype was seen only a few times. The V gene is TRBV2, the J gene TRBJ2-5; perhaps D is TRBD1 or TRBD2 (6 bases each). The V end was cut by 7 bases, the J end by 4 bases, with 16 bases between. The CDR3 length is 14 residues. Looked up from germline, CDR1 is SNHLY and CDR2 is FYNNEI. CDR3 amino acids: CASTQGGGGETQYF. The CDR3 nucleotides read TGTGCCAGCACCCAAGGAGGGGGAGGAGAGACCCAGTACTTC.

The sample holds a few counts of this clonotype. The chain recombines TRBV6-1 with TRBJ2-1; 11 bases are a match to TRBD2. CDR1 MNHNS and CDR2 SASEGT come from the germline V gene. This CDR3 spans 15 amino acids. V lost 5 bases and J lost 8; bases outside the gene matches: 8. As DNA, the CDR3 is TGTGCCAGCAGTTATTACCCGGGACTAGCGGATGAGCAGTTCTTC. Translation: CASSYYPGLADEQFF.

This clonotype has a handful of counts. This chain connects TRBV7-2 to TRBJ2-3; TRBD1 agrees at 8 bases. CDR1 and CDR2 (germline): SGHTA, FQGNSA. The ends lost 5 bases at V and 10 bases at J; junction bases unmatched: 5. This CDR3 has 12 amino acids. The CDR3 region has the DNA TGTGCCAGCAGCAGGACAGGGAAACCGCAGTATTTT. Its translation: CASSRTGKPQYF.

This chain uses TRBV2 with TRBJ1-5; no clear D. Trimming cost V 4 bases and J 8 bases, with 18 bases left between them. Germline V CDR1 and CDR2: SNHLY, FYNNEI. The CDR3 is made up of 15 amino acids. The CDR3 is CASSADTISTKPQHF. The CDR3 coding sequence is TGTGCCAGCAGTGCCGACACGATTTCTACCAAGCCCCAGCATTTT.

The chain links TRBV7-9 to TRBJ2-5; D is uncertain. There are 15 residues in the CDR3. V was cut by 3 bases and J by 1 base, with 12 bases left in between. Germline lookup yields CDR1 SEHNR and CDR2 FQNEAQ (reference sequence). CDR3 residues: CASSFLSRLQETQYF. CDR3 nucleotides: TGTGCCAGCAGCTTCCTTTCAAGACTCCAAGAGACCCAGTACTTC.

In this sample, this clonotype turned up a few times. CDR3 bases: TGTGCCAGCAGCAGACCGGGACAGTCCTACGAGCAGTACTTC. It specifies CASSRPGQSYEQYF. This sequence joins TRBV6-1 and TRBJ2-7; 7 nucleotides match TRBD1. Trimming removed 6 bases from V and 1 base from J; junction bases left unmatched: 6. The CDR3 consists of 14 residues. The germline CDR1 and CDR2 sequences are MNHNS and SASEGT.

V usage is TRBV3-1 and J usage is TRBJ1-1; D call uncertain. V lost 4 bases, J lost 10 bases, and 13 bases lay in between. The CDR3 has 12 amino acids. Germline V gene data show CDR1 as LGHDT and CDR2 as YNNKEL (reference sequence). The CDR3 bases are TGTGCCAGCAGCCTTTTAGGGTTTGGAGCTTTCTTT. Translating gives CASSLLGFGAFF.

The chain combines TRBV3-1 with TRBJ2-4; the D is unclear. V lost 3 bases, J lost 8 bases, and 20 bases lay in between. The length of the CDR3 is 16 residues. The germline CDR1 and CDR2 sequences are LGHDT and YNNKEL (reference sequence). CDR3 nucleotides: TGTGCCAGCAGCCACGTCGGGTTTGTAGGGTTGGACATTCAGTACTTC. Protein sequence: CASSHVGFVGLDIQYF. The variable domain in full, with the rest retrieved from reference TRBV3-1 and TRBJ2-4, is DTAVSQTPKYLVTQMGNDKSIKCEQNLGHDTMYWYKQDSKKFLKIMFSYNNKELIINETVPNRFSPKSPDKAHLNLHINSLELGDSAVYFCASSHVGFVGLDIQYFGAGTRLSVL.

The CDR3 DNA is TGTGCCACCAAAGCGTACGCTAGCACAGATACGCAGTATTTT. Protein sequence: CATKAYASTDTQYF. The chain carries TRBV15 and TRBJ2-3; D remains unclear. V lost 7 bases and J lost 0, with 11 bases in between. CDR3 length: 14 residues. CDR1 and CDR2 (germline): LNHNV, YYDKDF (reference sequence).

The chain is built from TRBV9 and TRBJ2-7; D gene unclear. The germline CDR1 and CDR2 sequences are SGDLS and YYNGEE. V lost 2 bases and J 2 bases, leaving 14 bases between the germline ends. The CDR3 sequence is 15 residues long. CDR3 sequence reads: CASSVSPALTYEQYF. The CDR3 region has the DNA TGTGCCAGCAGCGTTTCACCAGCGCTCACCTACGAGCAGTACTTC.

V and J are TRBV6-2 or TRBV6-3 and TRBJ1-1; weak D call: TRBD1 (6 bases). In germline, CDR1 is MNHEY, CDR2 SVGEGT. Between the trimmed V and J ends, which lost 7 bases and 4 bases, there was a span of 10 bases. The CDR3 runs 12 residues. CDR3 region: CASNRRGTEAFF. CDR3 in DNA: TGTGCCAGCAACCGCAGGGGCACTGAAGCTTTCTTT.

This sequence joins TRBV19 and TRBJ1-5, with D possibly TRBD1 on 5 matching bases. The CDR3 contains 15 residues. V lost 6 bases and J lost 2, with 14 bases in between. Germline V gives CDR1 LNHDA, CDR2 SQIVND (reference sequence). DNA for the CDR3: TGTGCCAGTAGGACGAGAGGGGCCGGCAATCAGCCCCAGCATTTT. The encoded protein is CASRTRGAGNQPQHF.

This sequence joins TRBV28 and TRBJ2-1; possible D gene TRBD2, 6 bases. This CDR3 is 15 amino acids long. Germline V CDR1 and CDR2: MDHEN, SYDVKM. V lost 5 bases and J lost 0, with 11 bases in between. Here the CDR3 reads CASSEAGGSYNEQFF. CDR3 DNA: TGTGCCAGCAGTGAAGCGGGCGGCTCCTACAATGAGCAGTTCTTC.

This clonotype was counted only a few times. The chain combines TRBV3-1 with TRBJ1-2, with D uncertain. Trimming left V 5 bases short and J 8 bases short, with 9 bases between. The germline CDR1 and CDR2 sequences are LGHDT and YNNKEL (reference sequence). The CDR3 spans 11 residues. Here the CDR3 reads CASSTYSGYTF. The CDR3 nucleotides are TGTGCCAGCAGCACATACAGCGGCTACACCTTC.

This clonotype has more than one count but fewer than ten. This chain connects TRBV27 to TRBJ2-7, with D tentatively TRBD2 (6 bases). Trimming removed 0 bases from V and 1 base from J, with 19 bases in between. Germline V CDR1 and CDR2: MNHEY, SMNVEV (reference sequence). The CDR3 contains 18 residues. The CDR3 is CASSLSGSGGAESYEQYF. The CDR3 DNA sequence: TGTGCCAGCAGTTTATCGGGCTCTGGCGGGGCCGAGTCCTACGAGCAGTACTTC.

This chain joins TRBV20-1 and TRBJ2-5; the D gene could be TRBD1 or TRBD2 (7 bases each). V gave up 0 bases and J gave up 5 bases, with 16 bases separating them. The CDR3 contains 15 residues. Per germline, CDR1 DFQATT and CDR2 SNEGSKA (reference sequence). CDR3 in DNA: TGCAGTGCTAGAGATCCTTCCAGGGGGGGTGAGACCCAGTACTTC. Protein sequence: CSARDPSRGGETQYF.

This clonotype was seen only a few times. The J gene is TRBJ1-1, the V gene TRBV12-3 or TRBV12-4; 7 bases match TRBD1. Losses at the gene ends were 6 bases for V and 1 base for J; bases not matched to a gene: 8. The CDR3 has 15 residues. The CDR3 loop reads CASRNPAGGNTEAFF. In nucleotides, the CDR3 is TGTGCCAGCAGAAACCCCGCAGGGGGGAACACTGAAGCTTTCTTT.

Many counts were recorded for this clonotype. The chain has TRBV2 and TRBJ1-1, with D possibly matching TRBD1 (5 bases). This CDR3 has 16 residues. Germline-derived CDR1 and CDR2 are SNHLY and FYNNEI. Trimming removed 0 bases at V and 3 bases at J, with 14 bases between. The CDR3 loop is CASSEARGRVHTEAFF. CDR3 bases: TGTGCCAGCAGTGAAGCAAGGGGCAGGGTGCACACTGAAGCTTTCTTT.

The genes are TRBV5-6 and TRBJ2-1; D may match TRBD1 or TRBD2 (5 bases each). The V gene lost 3 bases and the J gene lost 0 bases, with 13 bases spanning the gap. Germline loops: CDR1 SGHDT, CDR2 YYEEEE. The CDR3 totals 16 residues. CDR3 sequence: CASSWGPPTSYNEQFF. CDR3 in DNA: TGTGCCAGCAGCTGGGGACCGCCGACCTCCTACAATGAGCAGTTCTTC.

In its sample, this clonotype was seen many times. The rearrangement uses TRBV12-3 or TRBV12-4 and TRBJ1-5, with D perhaps TRBD1 (6 bases). The V end was cut by 3 bases, the J end by 7 bases, with 13 bases between. The CDR3 length is 14 residues. The CDR3 region has the DNA TGTGCCAGCAGTTTTGCTGGGGGCAGGCAGCCCCAGCATTTT. This codes for CASSFAGGRQPQHF.

This clonotype turned up a few times. Germline is not matched at one junction end, which may reflect a read error. This chain uses TRBV9 with TRBJ2-1; D is ambiguous. The germline V gene encodes CDR1 SGDLS and CDR2 YYNGEE. The CDR3 is made up of 14 amino acids. The CDR3 coding sequence is TGTGCCAGCAGCGTAGGGATCTCCCACAATGAGCAGTTCTTC. Translated: CASSVGISHNEQFF.

This clonotype was seen a handful of times. This chain uses TRBV11-2 with TRBJ1-4; D is possibly TRBD1 (5 bases). Looked up from germline, CDR1 is SGHAT and CDR2 is FQNNGV. This CDR3 comprises 13 residues. The ends were cut back, 5 bases at V and 8 bases at J, with 12 bases in the middle. The CDR3, as DNA: TGTGCCAGCAGCCCGGGGGGTAGGGAAAAACTGTTTTTT. This encodes CASSPGGREKLFF.